The entry below gives a single T cell receptor (beta chain) sequence along with its context. Its antigen is currently unknown. Starting from approximately 500 ng of total RNA, TCR beta cDNA was produced with a primer in the constant region. For TCR beta, libraries were produced by three nested multiplex PCR rounds using slightly modified ARM-PCR. A C-beta reverse primer and TRBV1-TRBV30 forward primers served in each of the first two PCR rounds, at ten to eleven cycles apiece. TCRdb ran MiXCR on the multiplex PCR reads and lists one entry per CDR3 protein. The data contain almost 200,000 distinct CDR3 sequences, about 61% of them singletons. The CDR3 extends over 12 amino acids. The V and J ends lost 6 bases and 0 bases respectively, with 3 bases between them. Germline CDR1 reads SGDLS; CDR2 reads YYNGEE. Unsorted whole blood supplied the RNA, and germline DNA was extracted too. These data belong to a study of tumor-infiltrating lymphocytes in primary liver carcinoma. The study, taken as a whole, reports: Reduced overlap was seen in tumor-adjacent and tumor-blood pairs versus tumor region pairs.

The sample taken for sequencing was peripheral blood. The rearrangement uses TRBV9 and TRBJ2-2, with D unresolved. The clonotype comes from a woman aged 55-69 years with primary liver carcinoma and hepatitis B virus infection. CDR3 amino acids: CASTANTGELFF. The CDR3 coding sequence is TGTGCCAGCACGGCGAACACCGGGGAGCTGTTTTTT.